This is a list of T cell receptor beta chains from one sample in a study of shared clonotypes between healthy human individuals. The assay was immunoSEQ multiplex PCR, and TCRdb's table has in-frame clones only and misses some. The repertoire has over 2 million clones, about 95% of them found once; the top ten carry 0.85% to 1.2%. Sequenced sample: naive CD8+ T cells sorted from blood. The receptors here all came from a young man in good health. Both conserved end residues are part of each CDR3. Each record gives: clone size, J gene, V gene, D gene, CDR3 DNA, CDR3 protein. D genes are given only for firm matches. Size is stated for part of the rows, as once, few or many counts, or as a class when the clone is expanded.

size: .
J: TRBJ2-5
V: TRBV10-3
D: .
DNA: TGTGCCATCAGTGAGGGACAGCTGTACCAAGAGACCCAGTACTTC
CDR3: CAISEGQLYQETQYF

size: .
J: TRBJ2-7
V: TRBV27
D: TRBD1
DNA: TGTGCCAGCAGCACAGGGGGAGCCTACGAGCAGTACTTC
CDR3: CASSTGGAYEQYF

size: few
J: TRBJ2-7
V: TRBV5-1
D: TRBD1
DNA: TGCGCCAGCAGCTTGGCGGGACAGGGGTACGAGCAGTACTTC
CDR3: CASSLAGQGYEQYF

size: .
J: TRBJ1-6
V: TRBV30
D: TRBD1
DNA: TGTGCCTGGAGTGTAGGGGCAGGGGGAAATTCACCCCTCCACTTT
CDR3: CAWSVGAGGNSPLHF

size: .
J: TRBJ2-7
V: TRBV5-1
D: .
DNA: TGCGCCAGCAGCTTGGCGGTGTTCTCCTACGAGCAGTACTTC
CDR3: CASSLAVFSYEQYF

size: .
J: TRBJ2-7
V: TRBV4-3
D: .
DNA: TGCGCCAGCAGCCAGATGGTTGGGGGAACGGGCGAGCAGTACTTC
CDR3: CASSQMVGGTGEQYF

size: .
J: TRBJ2-5
V: TRBV4-3
D: TRBD1
DNA: TGCGCCAGCAGTTCGACTTTGGCCGGGACAGGGGAAGAGACCCAGTACTTC
CDR3: CASSSTLAGTGEETQYF

size: .
J: TRBJ2-5
V: TRBV27
D: TRBD2
DNA: TGTGCCAGCAGTTTCGGGCTAGCGGGAGAACAAGAGACCCAGTACTTC
CDR3: CASSFGLAGEQETQYF

size: .
J: TRBJ1-2
V: TRBV6-6
D: .
DNA: TGTGCCAGCAGTTACTACCCAGGGGCCTCCTATGGCTACACCTTC
CDR3: CASSYYPGASYGYTF

size: .
J: TRBJ2-5
V: TRBV4-1
D: .
DNA: TGCGCCAGCAGCCCATACACCGGGACGGCGAGCCAAGAGACCCAGTACTTC
CDR3: CASSPYTGTASQETQYF

size: once
J: TRBJ2-1
V: TRBV12-2
D: .
DNA: TGTGCAAGTCGCCCAACGAGCGGGAGGGCCGCGGATGAGCAGTTCTTC
CDR3: CASRPTSGRAADEQFF

size: .
J: TRBJ1-1
V: TRBV9
D: TRBD1
DNA: TGTGCCAGCAGCGCGCGGGGACAGGGGAACACTGAAGCTTTCTTT
CDR3: CASSARGQGNTEAFF

size: .
J: TRBJ2-4
V: TRBV27
D: .
DNA: TGTGCCAGCAGTCCTAGTTTGGGGGATACACGGAACATTCAGTACTTC
CDR3: CASSPSLGDTRNIQYF

size: .
J: TRBJ2-3
V: TRBV7-3
D: .
DNA: TGTGCCAGCAGCTTAACACCGGAGGGAGGCCCAGATACGCAGTATTTT
CDR3: CASSLTPEGGPDTQYF

size: .
J: TRBJ2-3
V: TRBV7-9
D: .
DNA: TGTGCCAGCAGCTTAGCTGGGGTACAGGGACGCACAGATACGCAGTATTTT
CDR3: CASSLAGVQGRTDTQYF

size: once
J: TRBJ2-2
V: TRBV25-1
D: .
DNA: TGTGCCAGCACTCTCCAGAACGCCGGGGAGCTGTTTTTT
CDR3: CASTLQNAGELFF

size: .
J: TRBJ2-1
V: TRBV19
D: .
DNA: TGTGCCTCTCAGGAGGGATACAATGAGCAGTTCTTC
CDR3: CASQEGYNEQFF

size: .
J: TRBJ2-6
V: TRBV19
D: .
DNA: TGTGCCAGTAGTCAAAGATGGGGACCCCCGGACGTCCTGACTTTC
CDR3: CASSQRWGPPDVLTF

size: .
J: TRBJ2-3
V: TRBV27
D: .
DNA: TGTGCCAGCGAGGGCCAGGGACCAACTAGCACAGATACGCAGTATTTT
CDR3: CASEGQGPTSTDTQYF

size: .
J: TRBJ2-7
V: TRBV13
D: .
DNA: TGTGCCAGCAGCCCTTACAATTCAGGCTACGAGCAGTACTTC
CDR3: CASSPYNSGYEQYF

size: .
J: TRBJ2-1
V: TRBV9
D: TRBD2
DNA: TGTGCCAGCAGCGGACCCGGGGGGGGCCCTTACAATGAGCAGTTCTTC
CDR3: CASSGPGGGPYNEQFF

size: .
J: TRBJ2-7
V: TRBV27
D: TRBD1
DNA: TGTGCCAGCAGTTTAGGACCGGGACAGGGGACCTACGAGCAGTACTTC
CDR3: CASSLGPGQGTYEQYF

size: once
J: TRBJ2-1
V: TRBV4-3
D: .
DNA: TGCGCCAGCAGCCAAGATCAGGGGGGGTTGGGCTCCTACAATGAGCAGTTCTTC
CDR3: CASSQDQGGLGSYNEQFF

size: .
J: TRBJ2-2
V: TRBV7-9
D: TRBD1
DNA: TGTGCCAGCAGCTATACAGGGGACCCGACCGGGGAGCTGTTTTTT
CDR3: CASSYTGDPTGELFF

size: .
J: TRBJ1-1
V: TRBV19
D: .
DNA: TGTGCCAGTAGTATAGCCCCCCAAGCCCTGAACACTGAAGCTTTCTTT
CDR3: CASSIAPQALNTEAFF

size: .
J: TRBJ2-1
V: TRBV7-9
D: .
DNA: TGTGCCAGCGGCGTTGAGGATGAGCAGTTCTTC
CDR3: CASGVEDEQFF

size: .
J: TRBJ1-5
V: TRBV2
D: .
DNA: TGTGCCAGCAGTGAATGGGGGGACAATCAGCCCCAGCATTTT
CDR3: CASSEWGDNQPQHF

size: .
J: TRBJ1-1
V: TRBV19
D: .
DNA: TGTGCCAGTAAACTGAACACTGAAGCTTTCTTT
CDR3: CASKLNTEAFF

size: .
J: TRBJ2-7
V: TRBV5-4
D: TRBD2
DNA: TGTGCCAGCAGCGTGACTAGCGGGTTCGACTACGAGCAGTACTTC
CDR3: CASSVTSGFDYEQYF

size: .
J: TRBJ1-4
V: TRBV2
D: .
DNA: TGTGCCAGCAGTGACCCTATGGGGATACAGGGAGACGATGAAAAACTGTTTTTT
CDR3: CASSDPMGIQGDDEKLFF

size: .
J: TRBJ1-3
V: TRBV5-1
D: .
DNA: TGCGCCAGCAGCTTGGAGACGGGCAGGACGGAGGGGAACACCATATATTTT
CDR3: CASSLETGRTEGNTIYF

size: .
J: TRBJ2-7
V: TRBV27
D: TRBD2
DNA: TGTGCCAGCAGCCAAGCGGGGGTCGCTTACGAGCAGTACTTC
CDR3: CASSQAGVAYEQYF

size: .
J: TRBJ2-7
V: TRBV5-4
D: TRBD2
DNA: TGTGCCAGCAGCCCGCGGGGGGGCTCCTACGAGCAGTACTTC
CDR3: CASSPRGGSYEQYF

size: .
J: TRBJ2-1
V: TRBV9
D: TRBD1
DNA: TGTGCCAGCAGCGGCCGGACAGGTTCGGATGAGCAGTTCTTC
CDR3: CASSGRTGSDEQFF

size: .
J: TRBJ2-7
V: TRBV6-6
D: .
DNA: TGTGCCAGCAGTTACTCGGCCGGGTCCTACGAGCAGTACTTC
CDR3: CASSYSAGSYEQYF

size: .
J: TRBJ2-1
V: TRBV30
D: .
DNA: TGTGCCTGGAGTGTACGAGGGTTCGGAAACAACAATGAGCAGTTCTTC
CDR3: CAWSVRGFGNNNEQFF

size: .
J: TRBJ2-1
V: TRBV6-5
D: .
DNA: TGTGCCAGCAGCGGATCTAGTAGCTCCTACAATGAGCAGTTCTTC
CDR3: CASSGSSSSYNEQFF

size: .
J: TRBJ2-1
V: TRBV29-1
D: .
DNA: TGCAGCGTTGAAGCCTACGGGACCGAGAGCTCCTACAATGAGCAGTTCTTC
CDR3: CSVEAYGTESSYNEQFF

size: .
J: TRBJ2-5
V: TRBV10-1
D: TRBD1
DNA: TGCGCCAGCAGCCTGGACAGGTTCCAAGAGACCCAGTACTTC
CDR3: CASSLDRFQETQYF

size: .
J: TRBJ2-3
V: TRBV30
D: .
DNA: TGTGCCTGGAGCTGGATTGGGGGATTCACAGATACGCAGTATTTT
CDR3: CAWSWIGGFTDTQYF

size: .
J: TRBJ1-5
V: TRBV6-5
D: .
DNA: TGTGCCAGCAGTTATACGGACCTAGACAATCAGCCCCAGCATTTT
CDR3: CASSYTDLDNQPQHF

size: .
J: TRBJ2-7
V: TRBV27
D: .
DNA: TGTGCCAGCAGTTTAGAGGGTATAACCTACGAGCAGTACTTC
CDR3: CASSLEGITYEQYF

size: .
J: TRBJ2-7
V: TRBV6-5
D: TRBD1
DNA: TGTGCCAGCAGCCCGGACAGGGGCAATACCTACGAGCAGTACTTC
CDR3: CASSPDRGNTYEQYF

size: .
J: TRBJ2-7
V: TRBV9
D: .
DNA: TGTGCCAGCAGCGTACTAGGGCAGGGTAACTACGAGCAGTACTTC
CDR3: CASSVLGQGNYEQYF

size: once
J: TRBJ2-1
V: TRBV5-4
D: .
DNA: TGTGCACTCGTCGGCGCTGACAATGAGCAGTTCTTC
CDR3: CALVGADNEQFF

size: .
J: TRBJ2-4
V: TRBV28
D: .
DNA: TGTGCCAGCACTCTTAGGGGGACGCCACTAGCCAAAAACATTCAGTACTTC
CDR3: CASTLRGTPLAKNIQYF

size: .
J: TRBJ2-5
V: TRBV4-3
D: TRBD2
DNA: TGCGCCAGCAGCCAGAGACTAGCGGGAGAGGGTGAGACCCAGTACTTC
CDR3: CASSQRLAGEGETQYF

size: .
J: TRBJ1-4
V: TRBV2
D: .
DNA: TGTGCCAGCAGCACTCTACAGGGTGAGGCTAATGAAAAACTGTTTTTT
CDR3: CASSTLQGEANEKLFF

size: .
J: TRBJ1-3
V: TRBV9
D: .
DNA: TGTGCCAGCAGCGTAGCTACTTGGAGCTCTGGAAACACCATATATTTT
CDR3: CASSVATWSSGNTIYF

size: once
J: TRBJ2-1
V: TRBV5-6
D: TRBD1
DNA: TGTGCCAGCAGTACGCAGGGGGCCGAGCAGTTCTTC
CDR3: CASSTQGAEQFF

size: .
J: TRBJ1-5
V: TRBV13
D: .
DNA: TGTGCCAGCAGCTTACGGGGGGCCAATCAGCCCCAGCATTTT
CDR3: CASSLRGANQPQHF

size: .
J: TRBJ1-1
V: TRBV7-9
D: .
DNA: TGTGCCAGCAGCTTATGGTCCGCAGGTGAAGCTTTCTTT
CDR3: CASSLWSAGEAFF

size: .
J: TRBJ1-3
V: TRBV6-1
D: .
DNA: TGTGCCAGCAGTGAAAATAATTGGACGGAGGGACTAAACACCATATATTTT
CDR3: CASSENNWTEGLNTIYF

size: .
J: TRBJ1-5
V: TRBV19
D: .
DNA: TGTGCCAGTAGTATCTCCGGTAGCAATCAGCCCCAGCATTTT
CDR3: CASSISGSNQPQHF

size: .
J: TRBJ2-7
V: TRBV6-6
D: TRBD1
DNA: TGTGCCAGCAGTAAACAGGGGCCCGAGCAGTACTTC
CDR3: CASSKQGPEQYF

size: .
J: TRBJ1-6
V: TRBV29-1
D: TRBD1
DNA: TGCAGCGTCCTAACAGGGGTGGATTCACCCCTCCACTTT
CDR3: CSVLTGVDSPLHF

size: .
J: TRBJ2-5
V: TRBV7-9
D: TRBD1
DNA: TGTGCCAGCAGCTTAGCGCCGGGACAGGGGGCACGAGAGACCCAGTACTTC
CDR3: CASSLAPGQGARETQYF

size: .
J: TRBJ1-5
V: TRBV5-6
D: .
DNA: TGTGCCAGCAGCTACGGTCCGGGGAATCAGCCCCAGCATTTT
CDR3: CASSYGPGNQPQHF

size: .
J: TRBJ2-7
V: TRBV27
D: TRBD1
DNA: TGTGCCAGCAGGTACACAGGGGGTTGGGGCGAGCAGTACTTC
CDR3: CASRYTGGWGEQYF